Detailed here is one T cell receptor (beta chain). Its binding antigen is unknown. The CDR3 holds 14 amino acids from the cysteine to the phenylalanine. Only the protein sequence is given. According to the germline V gene, CDR1 reads SGHAT and CDR2 reads FQNNGV. Sequenced on an Illumina HiSeq 2000. The TCR beta cDNA libraries were made using 5'RACE template switching, a step that added both a universal primer site and unique molecular identifiers. Synthesis of cDNA was primed from the TCR beta constant segment and was followed by two consecutive PCR amplification steps. As for how the authors treated the data: MIGEC was used to demultiplex reads and group reads by UMI, and MiTCR was used to assemble and quantify clonotypes. Only TCR cDNA sequences supported by at least two reads were kept to exclude erroneous sequences. The tcR package was used for downstream repertoire analysis, and clonotypes were matched between fractions using CDR3 nucleotide sequence together with V segment. VDJmatch was used to annotate antigen specificity against VDJdb, with one amino acid substitution allowed in CDR3. TCRdb reprocessed the reads into one record per CDR3 protein sequence, lacking DNA. The V and J calls follow TCRdb's processing rather than the paper's. The data table for this sample lists 550,000 or so distinct CDR3 sequences. The ten biggest clones cover less than 4.5% of the sample.

This entry comes from a study of T cells expressing NK-cell markers (dated by TCRdb to about 2020). Background on the whole study: Three sorted T-cell subsets (CD3+CD56+NKG2C+, CD3+CD56+NKG2C- and CD3+CD56-NKG2C+) from roughly 8 donors had their TCR beta-chain repertoires profiled. Libraries were sequenced as 2 x 150 bp reads on Illumina HiSeq 2000/2500, MiSeq or NextSeq. The study sequenced eight donors, all healthy volunteers chosen at random: three men and five women. Among the eight sequenced donors, seven were HCMV-seropositive and one was HCMV-seronegative.

Summary of the overall study and its limitations: Those dominant clonotypes were again the most abundant among CD3+CD56-NKG2C+ cells in a handful of donors, at roughly 28.3-60.1%. Whether the expanded NKG2C-expressing T cell clones were specific for HCMV antigens was left unclear. In 5 to 7 donors, the dominant CD3+CD56+NKG2C+ clonotypes ranked among the top 10 CD8+ clonotypes, making up 1.0-7.0% of CD8+ T cells.

HCMV serostatus was determined by detecting HCMV-specific IgG in serum with a commercial ELISA kit. Ficoll density gradient centrifugation was used to isolate peripheral blood mononuclear cells from blood. Material for sequencing was blood T cells: a sorted CD56 or NKG2C T cell subset, CD4+ or CD8+ T cells, or bulk PBMC T cells (not recorded which). The rearranged segments are TRBV11-2 and TRBJ1-2; TCRdb lists TRBD1, though no DNA is available to test this call. This sequence was found in a man younger than 35 in good health. Donor details come from another sample of the same person, matched by shared clones. For the CDR3, the sequence is CASRKRGGWEGYTF.